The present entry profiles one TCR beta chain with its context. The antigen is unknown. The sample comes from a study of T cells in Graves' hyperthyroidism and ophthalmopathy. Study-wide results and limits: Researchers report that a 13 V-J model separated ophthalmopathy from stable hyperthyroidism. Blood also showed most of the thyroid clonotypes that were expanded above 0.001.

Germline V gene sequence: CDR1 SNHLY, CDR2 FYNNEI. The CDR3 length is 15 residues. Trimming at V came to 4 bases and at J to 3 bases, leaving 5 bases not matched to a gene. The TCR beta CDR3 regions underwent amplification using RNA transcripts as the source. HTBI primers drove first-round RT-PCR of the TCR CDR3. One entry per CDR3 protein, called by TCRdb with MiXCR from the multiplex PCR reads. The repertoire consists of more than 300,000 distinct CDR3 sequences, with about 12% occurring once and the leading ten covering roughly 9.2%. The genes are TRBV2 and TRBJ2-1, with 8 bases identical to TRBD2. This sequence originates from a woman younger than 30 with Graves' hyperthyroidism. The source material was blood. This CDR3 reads CASSGTSTDYNEQFF. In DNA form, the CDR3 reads TGTGCCAGCAGTGGGACTAGCACGGACTACAATGAGCAGTTCTTC.